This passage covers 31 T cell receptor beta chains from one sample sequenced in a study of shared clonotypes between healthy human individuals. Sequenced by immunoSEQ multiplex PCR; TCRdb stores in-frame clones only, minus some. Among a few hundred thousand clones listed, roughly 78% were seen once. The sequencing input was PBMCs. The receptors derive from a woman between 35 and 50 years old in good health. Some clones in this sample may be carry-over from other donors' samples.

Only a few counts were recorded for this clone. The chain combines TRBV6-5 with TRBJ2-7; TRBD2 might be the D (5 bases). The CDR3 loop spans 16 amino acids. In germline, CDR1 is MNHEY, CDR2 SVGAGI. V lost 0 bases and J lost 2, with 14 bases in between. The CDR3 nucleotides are TGTGCCAGCAGTTACTCGTGGACTCCTAGCCCCTACGAGCAGTACTTC. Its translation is CASSYSWTPSPYEQYF.

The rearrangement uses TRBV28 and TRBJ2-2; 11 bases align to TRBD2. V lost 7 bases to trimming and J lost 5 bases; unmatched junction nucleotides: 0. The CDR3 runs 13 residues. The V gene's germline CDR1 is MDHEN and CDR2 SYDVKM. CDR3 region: CASTSGGTGELFF. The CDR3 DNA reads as TGTGCCAGCACTAGCGGGGGGACCGGGGAGCTGTTTTTT.

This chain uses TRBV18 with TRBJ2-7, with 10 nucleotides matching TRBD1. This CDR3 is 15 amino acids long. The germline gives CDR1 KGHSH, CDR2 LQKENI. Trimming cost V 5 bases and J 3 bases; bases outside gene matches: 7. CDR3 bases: TGTGCCAGCTCATTTACCGGGACAGGGGACTACGAGCAGTACTTC. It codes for CASSFTGTGDYEQYF.

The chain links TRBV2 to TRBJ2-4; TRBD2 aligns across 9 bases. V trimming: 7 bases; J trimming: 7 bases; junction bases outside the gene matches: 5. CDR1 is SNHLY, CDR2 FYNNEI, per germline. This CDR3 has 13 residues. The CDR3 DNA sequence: TGTGCCAGCAAGTGGGCGGGGGGGAACATTCAGTACTTC. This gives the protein CASKWAGGNIQYF.

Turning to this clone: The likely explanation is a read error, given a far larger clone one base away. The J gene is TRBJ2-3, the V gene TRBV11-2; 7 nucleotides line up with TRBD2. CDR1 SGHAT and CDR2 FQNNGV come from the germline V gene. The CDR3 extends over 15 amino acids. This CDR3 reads CASSFWGGSPDAQYF. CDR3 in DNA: TGTGCCAGCAGCTTTTGGGGGGGTTCTCCAGATGCGCAGTATTTT.

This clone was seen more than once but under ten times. CDR3 DNA sequence: TGCAGCGTTGCCGGTTGCATACAAAGTCGGGCCAACGTCCTGACTTTC. Its translation is CSVAGCIQSRANVLTF. The V and J genes are TRBV29-1 and TRBJ2-6; unclear D gene. The V gene's germline CDR1 is SQVTM and CDR2 ANQGSEA. V lost 4 bases and J lost 5, with 18 bases in between. The CDR3 spans 16 residues.

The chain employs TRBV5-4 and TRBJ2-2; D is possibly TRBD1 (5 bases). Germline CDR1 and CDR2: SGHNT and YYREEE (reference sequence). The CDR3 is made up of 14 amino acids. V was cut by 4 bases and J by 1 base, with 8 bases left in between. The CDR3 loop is CASSKTENTGELFF. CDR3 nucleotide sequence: TGTGCCAGCAGCAAGACAGAGAACACCGGGGAGCTGTTTTTT.

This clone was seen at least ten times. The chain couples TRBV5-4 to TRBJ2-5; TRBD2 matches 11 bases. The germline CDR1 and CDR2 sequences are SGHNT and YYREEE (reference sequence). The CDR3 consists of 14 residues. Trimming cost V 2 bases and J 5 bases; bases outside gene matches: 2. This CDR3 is CASSLLAGVETQYF. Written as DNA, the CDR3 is TGTGCCAGCAGCTTACTAGCGGGAGTGGAGACCCAGTACTTC.

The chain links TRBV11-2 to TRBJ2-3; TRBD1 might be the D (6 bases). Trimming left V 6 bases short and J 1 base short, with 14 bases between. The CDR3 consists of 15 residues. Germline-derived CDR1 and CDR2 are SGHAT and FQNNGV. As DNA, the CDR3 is TGTGCCAGCAGTGGGGGCAGGGCCCGCACAGATACGCAGTATTTT. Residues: CASSGGRARTDTQYF.

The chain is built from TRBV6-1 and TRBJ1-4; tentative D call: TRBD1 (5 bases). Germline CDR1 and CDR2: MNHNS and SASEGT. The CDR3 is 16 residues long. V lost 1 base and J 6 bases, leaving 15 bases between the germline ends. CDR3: CASSEVVGAGHEKLFF. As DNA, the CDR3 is TGTGCCAGCAGTGAAGTAGTCGGGGCCGGACATGAAAAACTGTTTTTT.

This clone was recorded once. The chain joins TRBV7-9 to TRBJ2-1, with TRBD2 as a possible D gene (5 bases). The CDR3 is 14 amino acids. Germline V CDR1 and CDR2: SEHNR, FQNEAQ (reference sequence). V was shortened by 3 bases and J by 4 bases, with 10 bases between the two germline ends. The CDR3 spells CASSFSREYNEQFF. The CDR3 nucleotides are TGTGCCAGCAGCTTCAGTCGGGAATACAATGAGCAGTTCTTC.

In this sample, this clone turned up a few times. Here the CDR3 DNA reads TGTGCCAGCAGCCGGACACCCGGGGAGCAGTACTTC. Protein product: CASSRTPGEQYF. V is TRBV7-2 and J is TRBJ2-7; D perhaps matches TRBD1 (5 bases). The ends were cut back, 5 bases at V and 7 bases at J, with 12 bases in the middle. This CDR3 region has 12 residues. Looked up from germline, CDR1 is SGHTA and CDR2 is FQGNSA.

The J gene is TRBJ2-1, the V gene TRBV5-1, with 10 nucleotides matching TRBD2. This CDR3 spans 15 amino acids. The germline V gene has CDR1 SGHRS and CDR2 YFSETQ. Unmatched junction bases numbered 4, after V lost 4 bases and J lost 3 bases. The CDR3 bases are TGCGCCAGCAGCAACGGACTAGCGGACTACAATGAGCAGTTCTTC. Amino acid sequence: CASSNGLADYNEQFF.

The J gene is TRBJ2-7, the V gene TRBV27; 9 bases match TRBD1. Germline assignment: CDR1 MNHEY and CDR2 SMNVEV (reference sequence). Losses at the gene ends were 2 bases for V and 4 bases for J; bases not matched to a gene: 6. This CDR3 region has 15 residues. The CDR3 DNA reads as TGTGCCAGCAGTTTAGGGACAGGGACGAGGTACGAGCAGTACTTC. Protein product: CASSLGTGTRYEQYF.

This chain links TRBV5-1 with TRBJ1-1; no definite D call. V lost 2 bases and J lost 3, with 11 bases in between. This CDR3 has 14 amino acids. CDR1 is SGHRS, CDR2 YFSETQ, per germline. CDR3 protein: CASSFGGSYTEAFF. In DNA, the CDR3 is TGCGCCAGCAGCTTTGGAGGTTCTTACACTGAAGCTTTCTTT.

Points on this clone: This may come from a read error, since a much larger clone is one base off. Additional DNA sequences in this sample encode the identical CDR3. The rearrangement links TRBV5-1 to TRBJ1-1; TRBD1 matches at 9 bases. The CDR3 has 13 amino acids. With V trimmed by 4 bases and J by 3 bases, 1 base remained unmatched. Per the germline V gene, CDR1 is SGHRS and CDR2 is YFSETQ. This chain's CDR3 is CASSRQGDTEAFF. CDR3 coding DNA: TGCGCCAGCAGCAGACAGGGGGACACTGAAGCTTTCTTT.

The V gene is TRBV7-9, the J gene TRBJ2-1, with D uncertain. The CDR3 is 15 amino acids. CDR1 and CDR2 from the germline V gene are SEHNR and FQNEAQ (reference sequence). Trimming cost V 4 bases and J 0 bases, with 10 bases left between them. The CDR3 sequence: CASSSAWGSYNEQFF. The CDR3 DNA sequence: TGTGCCAGCAGCTCCGCTTGGGGCTCCTACAATGAGCAGTTCTTC.

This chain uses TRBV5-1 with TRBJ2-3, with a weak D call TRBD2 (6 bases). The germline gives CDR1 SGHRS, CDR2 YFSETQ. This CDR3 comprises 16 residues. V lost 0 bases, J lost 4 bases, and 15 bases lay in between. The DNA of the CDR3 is TGCGCCAGCAGCTTGGCGGGGGTACAACCAGCAGATACGCAGTATTTT. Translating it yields CASSLAGVQPADTQYF.

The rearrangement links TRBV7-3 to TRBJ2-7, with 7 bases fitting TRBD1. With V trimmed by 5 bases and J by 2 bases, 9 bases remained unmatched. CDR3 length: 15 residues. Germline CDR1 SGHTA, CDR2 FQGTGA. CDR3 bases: TGTGCCAGCAGCCATGACAGGGACCTTACCTACGAGCAGTACTTC. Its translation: CASSHDRDLTYEQYF.

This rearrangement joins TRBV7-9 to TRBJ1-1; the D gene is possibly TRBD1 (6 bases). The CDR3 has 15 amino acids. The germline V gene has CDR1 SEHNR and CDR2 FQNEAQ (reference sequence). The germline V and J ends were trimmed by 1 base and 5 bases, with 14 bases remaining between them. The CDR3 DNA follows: TGTGCCAGCAGCTTAGTACAGGGAAGACTTACTGAAGCTTTCTTT. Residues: CASSLVQGRLTEAFF.

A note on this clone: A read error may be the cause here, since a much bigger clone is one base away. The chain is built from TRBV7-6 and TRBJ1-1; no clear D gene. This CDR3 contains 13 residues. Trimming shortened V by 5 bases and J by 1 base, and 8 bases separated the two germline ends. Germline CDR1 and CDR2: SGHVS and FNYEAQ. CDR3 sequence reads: CASSPRRNTEAFF. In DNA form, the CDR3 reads TGTGCCAGCAGCCCCAGGAGGAACACTGAAGCTTTCTTT.

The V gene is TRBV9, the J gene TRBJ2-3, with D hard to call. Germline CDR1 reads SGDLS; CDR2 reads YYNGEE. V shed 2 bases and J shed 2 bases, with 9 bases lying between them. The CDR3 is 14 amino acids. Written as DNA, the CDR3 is TGTGCCAGCAGCGTTCGAGCCTTCACAGATACGCAGTATTTT. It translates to CASSVRAFTDTQYF.

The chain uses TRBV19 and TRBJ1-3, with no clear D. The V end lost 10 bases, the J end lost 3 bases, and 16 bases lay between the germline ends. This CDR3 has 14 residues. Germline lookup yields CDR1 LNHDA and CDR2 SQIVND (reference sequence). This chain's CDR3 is CATTFGVYGNTIYF. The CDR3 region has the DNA TGTGCCACCACCTTTGGGGTGTATGGAAACACCATATATTTT. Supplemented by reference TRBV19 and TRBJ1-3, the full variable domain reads DGGITQSPKYLFRKEGQNVTLSCEQNLNHDAMYWYRQDPGQGLRLIYYSQIVNDFQKGDIAEGYSVSREKKESFPLTVTSAQKNPTAFYLCATTFGVYGNTIYFGEGSWLTVV.

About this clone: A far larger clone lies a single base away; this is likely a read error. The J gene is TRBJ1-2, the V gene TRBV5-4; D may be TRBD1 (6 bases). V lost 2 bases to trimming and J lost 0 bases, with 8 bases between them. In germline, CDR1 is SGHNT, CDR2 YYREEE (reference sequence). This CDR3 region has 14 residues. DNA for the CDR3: TGTGCCAGCAGCTTAGGGGGAGCTAACTATGGCTACACCTTC. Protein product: CASSLGGANYGYTF.

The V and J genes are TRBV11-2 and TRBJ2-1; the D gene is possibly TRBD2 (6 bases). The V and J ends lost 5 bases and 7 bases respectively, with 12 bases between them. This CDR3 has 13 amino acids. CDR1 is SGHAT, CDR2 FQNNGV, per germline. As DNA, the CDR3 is TGTGCCAGCAGCAAACCGGGAGCAAATGAGCAGTTCTTC. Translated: CASSKPGANEQFF.

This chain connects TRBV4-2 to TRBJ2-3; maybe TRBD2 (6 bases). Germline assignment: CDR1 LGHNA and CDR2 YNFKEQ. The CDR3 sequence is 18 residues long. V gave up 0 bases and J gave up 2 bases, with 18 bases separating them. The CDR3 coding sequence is TGTGCCAGCAGCCAAGACCTCCCTACAGCGGGCCTCACAGATACGCAGTATTTT. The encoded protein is CASSQDLPTAGLTDTQYF.

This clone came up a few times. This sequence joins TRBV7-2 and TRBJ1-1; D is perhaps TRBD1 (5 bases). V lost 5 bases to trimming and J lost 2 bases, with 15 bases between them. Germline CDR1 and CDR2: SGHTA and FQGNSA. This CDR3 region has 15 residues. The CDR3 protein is CASSPLGRTNTEAFF. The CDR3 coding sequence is TGTGCCAGCAGCCCTCTGGGACGGACCAACACTGAAGCTTTCTTT.

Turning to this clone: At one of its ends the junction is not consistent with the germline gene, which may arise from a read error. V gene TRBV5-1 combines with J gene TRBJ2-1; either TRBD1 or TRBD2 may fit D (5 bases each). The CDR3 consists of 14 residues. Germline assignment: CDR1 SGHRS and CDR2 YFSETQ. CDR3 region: CASRLRSRDDEQFF. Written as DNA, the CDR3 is TGCGCCAGCCGCTTAAGGTCCAGGGACGATGAGCAGTTCTTC.

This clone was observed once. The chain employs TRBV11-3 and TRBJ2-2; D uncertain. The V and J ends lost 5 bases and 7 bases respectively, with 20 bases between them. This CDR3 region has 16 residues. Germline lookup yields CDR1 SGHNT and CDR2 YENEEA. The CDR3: CASSLSYQPSGGELFF. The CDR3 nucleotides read TGTGCCAGCAGCCTGTCGTACCAGCCATCGGGCGGGGAGCTGTTTTTT.

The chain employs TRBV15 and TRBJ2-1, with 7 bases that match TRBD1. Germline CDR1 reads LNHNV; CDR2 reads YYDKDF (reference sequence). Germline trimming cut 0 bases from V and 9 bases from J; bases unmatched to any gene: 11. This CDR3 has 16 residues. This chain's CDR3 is CATSRDADVRGSEQFF. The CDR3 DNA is TGTGCCACCAGCAGAGATGCGGACGTCAGGGGGAGTGAGCAGTTCTTC.

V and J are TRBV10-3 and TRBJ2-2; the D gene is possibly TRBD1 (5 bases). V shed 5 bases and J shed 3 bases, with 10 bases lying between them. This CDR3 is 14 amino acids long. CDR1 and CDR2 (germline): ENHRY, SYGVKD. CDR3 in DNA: TGTGCCATCAGTCAGGGCATGGACACCGGGGAGCTGTTTTTT. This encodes CAISQGMDTGELFF.